Shown below are 17 T cell receptor beta chains from a single sample sequenced in a study of radiotherapy plus CTLA-4 blockade in lung cancer. Here immunoSEQ multiplex PCR was the method, and the copy in TCRdb shows in-frame clones only, minus some. Of about 120,000 clones listed, 78% are singletons. Sequenced here: peripheral blood, sampled from a patient treated with radiotherapy plus ipilimumab. The receptors were gathered from a human donor with non-small cell lung cancer who had a partial response to radiotherapy plus ipilimumab.

With respect to this clone: The same CDR3 is also encoded by other DNA sequences in this sample. This chain connects TRBV4-1 to TRBJ2-4; 10 nucleotides agree with TRBD2. The CDR3 has 21 amino acids. Germline CDR1 is MGHRA and CDR2 is YSYEKL. V shed 0 bases and J 6 bases; nucleotides not matched to a gene: 20. The CDR3 here is CASSQEGIGSSGGRSRNIQYF. CDR3 nucleotide sequence: TGCGCCAGCAGCCAAGAAGGCATAGGGTCTAGCGGGGGAAGGTCTAGAAACATTCAGTACTTC.

J is TRBJ1-1 and V is TRBV19; D is uncertain. This CDR3 region has 13 residues. Germline loops: CDR1 LNHDA, CDR2 SQIVND (reference sequence). V lost 7 bases and J lost 5, with 14 bases in between. The CDR3: CASNDDTRTEAFF. In DNA, the CDR3 is TGTGCCAGTAACGACGACACGAGAACTGAAGCTTTCTTT.

The V call is TRBV28, the J call TRBJ1-5, with 8 bases that match TRBD1. The CDR3 is made up of 15 amino acids. V was pared by 8 bases and J by 6 bases, with 12 bases of the junction left unmatched. Germline V gene sequence: CDR1 MDHEN, CDR2 SYDVKM. The CDR3 sequence is CASVVYRGGSQPQHF. CDR3 sequence (DNA): TGTGCCAGCGTTGTGTACAGGGGGGGGAGTCAGCCCCAGCATTTT.

The chain employs TRBV19 and TRBJ1-2; D remains ambiguous. Trimming removed 5 bases from V and 4 bases from J, with 11 bases in between. The CDR3 length is 13 residues. Per germline, CDR1 LNHDA and CDR2 SQIVND (reference sequence). The CDR3 coding sequence is TGTGCCAGTAGTGCTACGATACTCTATGGCTACACCTTC. Protein product: CASSATILYGYTF.

V is TRBV4-3 and J is TRBJ2-5; D not resolved. This CDR3 spans 15 amino acids. CDR1 is LGHNA and CDR2 is YSLEER in the germline V gene. With 1 base removed from V and 4 bases from J, the gap between germline ends came to 13 bases. The CDR3 DNA follows: TGCGCCAGCAGCCAAGTGCTCCGGGTCAGAGAGACCCAGTACTTC. Amino acids: CASSQVLRVRETQYF.

The chain recombines TRBV2 with TRBJ1-2, with D hard to call. CDR3 length equals 17 residues. CDR1 and CDR2 from the germline V gene are SNHLY and FYNNEI. Trimming removed 5 bases from V and 0 bases from J, with 19 bases in between. The CDR3 here is CASSRHPPGEANYGYTF. CDR3 in DNA: TGTGCCAGCAGTCGCCATCCTCCCGGGGAAGCTAACTATGGCTACACCTTC.

The V gene is TRBV18, the J gene TRBJ2-2, with 8 bases that match TRBD2. The CDR3 totals 16 residues. CDR1 is KGHSH and CDR2 is LQKENI in the germline V gene. V gave up 2 bases and J gave up 2 bases; unmatched junction bases: 4. The CDR3 DNA reads TGTGCCAGCTCACCAGCGGGGGGCTCAAACACCGGGGAGCTGTTTTTT. Translating it yields CASSPAGGSNTGELFF.

V is TRBV30 and J is TRBJ1-2; the D is unclear. The CDR3 covers 13 residues. Trimming pared 3 bases from V and 2 bases from J, leaving 10 bases between. CDR1 GTSNPN and CDR2 SVGIG come from the germline V gene (reference sequence). CDR3 sequence: CAWRQERNYGYTF. Written as DNA, the CDR3 is TGTGCCTGGAGGCAGGAGCGGAACTATGGCTACACCTTC.

J is TRBJ2-7 and V is TRBV7-8; no clear D gene. Trimming took 5 bases from V and 3 from J, leaving 20 bases between them. CDR1 SGHVS and CDR2 FQNEAQ come from the germline V gene. The CDR3 runs 16 residues. The DNA of the CDR3 is TGTGCCAGCAGCCTGGGTCCCGACGGCTCAGGCTACGAGCAGTACGTC. It yields the protein CASSLGPDGSGYEQYV.

This chain links TRBV4-1 with TRBJ2-5; tentatively, D is TRBD1 (5 bases). This CDR3 contains 15 residues. The V gene lost 8 bases and the J gene lost 1 base, with 17 bases spanning the gap. Germline V gene data show CDR1 as MGHRA and CDR2 as YSYEKL. The CDR3 spells CASHTQRQPQETQYF. As DNA, the CDR3 is TGCGCCAGCCATACCCAGAGACAGCCCCAAGAGACCCAGTACTTC.

This clone was picked up one time. The gene calls are TRBV6-5 and TRBJ2-1, with 12 nucleotides matching TRBD1. The germline gives CDR1 MNHEY, CDR2 SVGAGI. CDR3 length: 15 amino acids. J gave up 9 bases and V 6 bases, and 9 bases lay outside the gene matches. CDR3 bases: TGTGCCAGCAGACAAAGTCGGGACAGGGGGCGTGAGCAGTTCTTC. Translating it yields CASRQSRDRGREQFF.

J is TRBJ1-3 and V is TRBV6-1; 9 bases are a match to TRBD1. The germline V gene has CDR1 MNHNS and CDR2 SASEGT. Trimming at V came to 3 bases and at J to 4 bases, leaving 1 base not matched to a gene. The CDR3 covers 14 residues. CDR3: CASSETGGGNTIYF. CDR3 in DNA: TGTGCCAGCAGTGAGACAGGGGGAGGAAACACCATATATTTT.

The V call is TRBV7-9, the J call TRBJ1-2; TRBD1 might be the D (6 bases). V lost 0 bases to trimming and J lost 4 bases, with 12 bases between them. Looked up from germline, CDR1 is SEHNR and CDR2 is FQNEAQ (reference sequence). The CDR3 runs 15 residues. For the CDR3, the DNA is TGTGCCAGCAGCTTAGCAGGGGGAAAGAGCTATGGCTACACCTTC. As protein: CASSLAGGKSYGYTF. Combining the CDR3 with reference TRBV7-9 and TRBJ1-2 gives the whole variable domain DTGVSQNPRHKITKRGQNVTFRCDPISEHNRLYWYRQTLGQGPEFLTYFQNEAQLEKSRLLSDRFSAERPKGSFSTLEIQRTEQGDSAMYLCASSLAGGKSYGYTFGSGTRLTVV.

The count of this clone is one. The chain uses TRBV30 and TRBJ1-2; a possible D gene is TRBD1 (6 bases). Trimming removed 1 base at V and 2 bases at J, with 14 bases between. The germline V gene has CDR1 GTSNPN and CDR2 SVGIG (reference sequence). The length of the CDR3 is 15 residues. CDR3 nucleotides: TGTGCCTGGAGTGATCACAGGGAGGGGAACTATGGCTACACCTTC. This encodes CAWSDHREGNYGYTF. Supplemented by reference TRBV30 and TRBJ1-2, the full variable domain reads SQTIHQWPATLVQPVGSPLSLECTVEGTSNPNLYWYRQAAGRGLQLLFYSVGIGQISSEVPQNLSASRPQDRQFILSSKKLLLSDSGFYLCAWSDHREGNYGYTFGSGTRLTVV.

The chain combines TRBV18 with TRBJ1-1; possible D gene TRBD1, 5 bases. Trimming stripped 5 bases from V and 5 bases from J, with 15 bases between. This CDR3 region has 14 residues. Germline V gives CDR1 KGHSH, CDR2 LQKENI. Written as DNA, the CDR3 is TGTGCCAGCTCAACCCAAGGGGAGGGGACTGAAGCTTTCTTT. This translates into CASSTQGEGTEAFF.

The DNA for the CDR3 is TGTGCCAGTAGTACCTGGACAGACACCGGGGAGCTGTTTTTT. Residues: CASSTWTDTGELFF. The V gene is TRBV19, the J gene TRBJ2-2, with TRBD1 as a possible D gene (6 bases). The CDR3 runs 14 residues. CDR1 is LNHDA, CDR2 SQIVND, per germline (reference sequence). V was shortened by 4 bases and J by 3 bases, with 9 bases between the two germline ends.

Of note for this clone: The sample contains more than one DNA sequence encoding this CDR3. V usage is TRBV5-1 and J usage is TRBJ2-1; D unresolved. V dropped 1 base and J dropped 4 bases, with 3 bases sitting between them. CDR3 length equals 12 residues. Germline values: CDR1 SGHRS, CDR2 YFSETQ. The CDR3 DNA reads as TGCGCCAGCAGCTTGCCGTACAATGAGCAGTTCTTC. Residues: CASSLPYNEQFF. The full variable domain, rest sourced from reference TRBV5-1 and TRBJ2-1, is KAGVTQTPRYLIKTRGQQVTLSCSPISGHRSVSWYQQTPGQGLQFLFEYFSETQRNKGNFPGRFSGRQFSNSRSEMNVSTLELGDSALYLCASSLPYNEQFFGPGTRLTVL.